This T cell receptor (beta chain) was observed in a study of T cells in Graves' hyperthyroidism and ophthalmopathy. The CDR3 regions of TCR beta were amplified from RNA transcripts. The HTBI primer set served for first-round RT-PCR of the TCR CDR3. TCRdb re-derived calls from the multiplex PCR reads in MiXCR, one entry per CDR3 protein. The sample carries hundreds of thousands of distinct CDR3 sequences, 12% to 15% recorded once. This clonotype has ten or more counts. Trimming cost V 5 bases and J 5 bases; bases outside gene matches: 9. The germline CDR1 and CDR2 sequences are MDHEN and SYDVKM. CDR3 size: 14 residues. Patients were excluded because of uncontrolled infection, other autoimmune disease, pregnancy or lactation.

The receptor was isolated from a woman under 30 with Graves' hyperthyroidism. This chain connects TRBV28 to TRBJ2-7, with 7 positions matching TRBD2. The sample was blood. The CDR3 protein is CASSPLAGADEQYF. CDR3 DNA: TGTGCCAGCAGTCCCCTTGCGGGAGCGGACGAGCAGTACTTC.